This record looks at one T cell receptor beta chain sequence and its context. V trimming: 0 bases; J trimming: 5 bases; junction bases outside the gene matches: 9. Germline CDR1 is SGDLS and CDR2 is YYNGEE. The CDR3 contains 17 residues. Per the study methods: For nucleated cells, counts were estimated from reference gene primer amplification. Sequencing used immunoSEQ multiplex PCR; TCRdb keeps in-frame clones, though not all of them. V and J calls plus clone size are reproduced from that table; the DNA served to infer D and trimming. The table lists 150,000 to 250,000 clones, 82% of them singletons. These data come from a study of blood T cell repertoires in COVID-19. About the research overall: Samples of COVID-19 (acute and convalescent) were obtained from the United States, Italy and Spain. From T cells, B-cell-depleted T cells, or PBMCs came the material, which was cDNA or gDNA.

Material for sequencing was peripheral blood. The clonotype originates from a human donor with acute or convalescent COVID-19. The donor label of this sample is uncertain. V gene TRBV9 combines with J gene TRBJ1-1; TRBD1 matches 11 bases. CDR3 residues: CASSVEGTGGTGTEAFF. The CDR3 nucleotides are TGTGCCAGCAGCGTAGAGGGGACAGGGGGTACGGGAACTGAAGCTTTCTTT.